Listed below are T cell receptor beta chains from one sample, sequenced in a study of T and B cells in COVID-19 patients. TCRdb re-called the multiplex PCR reads with MiXCR, one entry per CDR3 protein. This sample carries thousands of distinct CDR3 sequences, approximately 37% of them seen once, and the ten largest clones take 50% to 60%. The sample comprised blood. Source of these receptors: a human donor with active COVID-19. Each CDR3 is given with its conserved first and last residue. Each record gives: D gene, V gene, clone size, J gene, CDR3 DNA, CDR3 protein. D genes are given only for firm matches. The listing skips clone size in some rows; elsewhere it reads once, few, many or a size class.

D gene: TRBD1
V gene: TRBV24-1
clone size: .
J gene: TRBJ2-7
CDR3 DNA: TGTGCCACCAGTGAATCCGGGACAGGGGTCTACGAGCAGTACTTC
CDR3 protein: CATSESGTGVYEQYF

D gene: .
V gene: TRBV18
clone size: .
J gene: TRBJ2-2
CDR3 DNA: TGTGCCAGCTCCCCGATCATCAGCCCGGGGACCGGGGAGCTGTTTTTT
CDR3 protein: CASSPIISPGTGELFF

D gene: TRBD1
V gene: TRBV6-2/TRBV6-3
clone size: few
J gene: TRBJ2-3
CDR3 DNA: TGTGCCAGCAGTCGCCGACAGGGGATAGGCACAGATACGCAGTATTTT
CDR3 protein: CASSRRQGIGTDTQYF

D gene: TRBD1
V gene: TRBV19
clone size: .
J gene: TRBJ1-5
CDR3 DNA: TGTGCCAGTACCAGGGACAGGTCGTACAATCAGCCCCAGCATTTT
CDR3 protein: CASTRDRSYNQPQHF

D gene: .
V gene: TRBV5-6
clone size: .
J gene: TRBJ2-1
CDR3 DNA: TGTGCCAGCAGCTTGTTAATGGGACCCTTAAACAATGAGCAGTTCTTC
CDR3 protein: CASSLLMGPLNNEQFF

D gene: TRBD1
V gene: TRBV6-5
clone size: .
J gene: TRBJ1-5
CDR3 DNA: TGTGCCAGCAGCGGGACAGGGGATAGCAATCAGCCCCAGCATTTT
CDR3 protein: CASSGTGDSNQPQHF

D gene: TRBD2
V gene: TRBV18
clone size: .
J gene: TRBJ2-7
CDR3 DNA: TGTGCCAGCTCACCGGGAGGGAGCTCCTACGAGCAGTACTTC
CDR3 protein: CASSPGGSSYEQYF

D gene: TRBD2
V gene: TRBV19
clone size: many
J gene: TRBJ2-2
CDR3 DNA: TGTGCCAGTAGTGCCCCGGGACTAGCGCCTCCTGGGGACACCGGGGAGCTGTTTTTT
CDR3 protein: CASSAPGLAPPGDTGELFF

D gene: TRBD1
V gene: TRBV7-9
clone size: .
J gene: TRBJ1-1
CDR3 DNA: TGTGCCAGCAGCTTAAGGGACAGGAACACTGAAGCTTTCTTT
CDR3 protein: CASSLRDRNTEAFF

D gene: .
V gene: TRBV13
clone size: .
J gene: TRBJ1-2
CDR3 DNA: TGTGCCAGCAGCTTAGGCAACAGCATTTCCTATGGCTACACCTTC
CDR3 protein: CASSLGNSISYGYTF

D gene: .
V gene: TRBV29-1
clone size: medium-sized
J gene: TRBJ2-3
CDR3 DNA: TGCAGCGTTGAACTAGCCCAGATCACAGATACGCAGTATTTT
CDR3 protein: CSVELAQITDTQYF

D gene: .
V gene: TRBV29-1
clone size: medium-sized
J gene: TRBJ2-6
CDR3 DNA: TGCAGCGTTGACTCTGGGGCCAACGTCCTGACTTTC
CDR3 protein: CSVDSGANVLTF

D gene: .
V gene: TRBV5-6
clone size: many
J gene: TRBJ2-7
CDR3 DNA: TGTGCCAGCAGCTTCGGGACTCCACCCGGCGAGCAGTACTTC
CDR3 protein: CASSFGTPPGEQYF

D gene: .
V gene: TRBV5-4
clone size: few
J gene: TRBJ2-5
CDR3 DNA: TGTGCCAGCAGCTTGGCCGGCAGGGTCAAAGAGACCCAGTACTTC
CDR3 protein: CASSLAGRVKETQYF

D gene: TRBD1
V gene: TRBV13
clone size: once
J gene: TRBJ2-7
CDR3 DNA: TGCGCCAGCAGCTTGGACAGGGCGGATGAGCAGTACTTC
CDR3 protein: CASSLDRADEQYF

D gene: TRBD2
V gene: TRBV5-6
clone size: few
J gene: TRBJ2-5
CDR3 DNA: TGTGCCAGCAGCTGGGGGACTAGCGGGACCCAAGAGACCCAGTACTTC
CDR3 protein: CASSWGTSGTQETQYF

D gene: .
V gene: TRBV11-3
clone size: few
J gene: TRBJ1-2
CDR3 DNA: TGTGCCAGCAGCTTCTCCGGGGGCGGTGGCTACACCTTC
CDR3 protein: CASSFSGGGGYTF

D gene: TRBD1
V gene: TRBV11-3
clone size: medium-sized
J gene: TRBJ2-2
CDR3 DNA: TGTGCCAGCAGGCCGGGGGGGACAGGGGGCACCGGGGAGCTGTTTTTT
CDR3 protein: CASRPGGTGGTGELFF